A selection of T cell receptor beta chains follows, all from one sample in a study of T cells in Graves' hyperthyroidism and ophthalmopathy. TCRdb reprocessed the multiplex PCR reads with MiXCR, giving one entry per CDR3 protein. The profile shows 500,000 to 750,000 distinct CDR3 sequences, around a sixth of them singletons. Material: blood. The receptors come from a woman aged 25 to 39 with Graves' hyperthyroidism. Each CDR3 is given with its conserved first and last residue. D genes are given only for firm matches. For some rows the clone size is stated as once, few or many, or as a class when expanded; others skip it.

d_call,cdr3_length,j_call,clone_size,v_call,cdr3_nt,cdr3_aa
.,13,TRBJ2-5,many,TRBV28,TGTGCCAGCAGCCTGACAGGTTTCGAGACCCAGTACTTC,CASSLTGFETQYF
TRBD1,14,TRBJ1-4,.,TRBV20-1,TGCAGTGCCCTGAACAGGGGGGGGGGTGAAAAACTGTTTTTT,CSALNRGGGEKLFF
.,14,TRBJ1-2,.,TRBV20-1,TGCAGTGCTAGAGAGAGTGAGGGGATGGGAGGCTACACCTTC,CSARESEGMGGYTF
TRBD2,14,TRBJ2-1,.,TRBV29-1,TGCAGCGTTGTCCCTAGCGGGAAATACAATGAGCAGTTCTTC,CSVVPSGKYNEQFF
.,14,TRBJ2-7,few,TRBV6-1,TGTGCCAGCAGTCGGGCGGGACCATCCTACGAGCAGTACTTC,CASSRAGPSYEQYF
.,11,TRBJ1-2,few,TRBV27,TGTGCCAGCCATGGGGGGGATGGCTACACCTTC,CASHGGDGYTF
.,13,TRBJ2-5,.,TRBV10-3,TGTGCCATCAGTGAGTCGAACCGAAAGACCCAGTACTTC,CAISESNRKTQYF
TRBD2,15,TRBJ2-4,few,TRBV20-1,TGCAGTGCAAACGGACTAGCGGAGGTCGTTAACATTCAGTACTTC,CSANGLAEVVNIQYF
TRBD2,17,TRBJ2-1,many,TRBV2,TGTGCCAGCAGTGAAGGGGCTAGCGGGAAAAACTACAATGAGCAGTTCTTC,CASSEGASGKNYNEQFF
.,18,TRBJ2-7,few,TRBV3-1,TGTGCCAGCAGCCAAGATCACTTTAGGCTAGCAGCTCGCCACGAGCAGTACTTC,CASSQDHFRLAARHEQYF
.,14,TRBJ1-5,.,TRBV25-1,TGTGCCAGCAGTGAACCCGGAAACAATCAGCCCCAGCATTTT,CASSEPGNNQPQHF
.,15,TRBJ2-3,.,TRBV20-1,TGCAGCGGTGCGGGGACCCTAATTAACACAGATACGCAGTGTTTT,CSGAGTLINTDTQCF
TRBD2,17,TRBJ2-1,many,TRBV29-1,TGCAGCGTTGTGGGTGCGGGAGGGCCGAGCTCCTACAATGAGCAGTTCTTC,CSVVGAGGPSSYNEQFF
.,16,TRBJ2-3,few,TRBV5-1,TGCGCCAGCAGCCCGGGACTCCAGCAGGGGACAGATACGCAGTATTTT,CASSPGLQQGTDTQYF
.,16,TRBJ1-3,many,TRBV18,TGTGCCAGCTCACCTGCAAGGGGAAGGTCTGGAAACACCATATATTTT,CASSPARGRSGNTIYF
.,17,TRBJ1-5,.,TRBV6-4,TGTGCCAGCAGTGGGGACTCCGGGGAGGATAGCAATCAGCCCCAGCATTTT,CASSGDSGEDSNQPQHF
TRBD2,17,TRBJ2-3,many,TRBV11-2,TGTGCCAGCAGCTTAGCCATGGCGGGAGGCGGGACAGATACGCAGTATTTT,CASSLAMAGGGTDTQYF
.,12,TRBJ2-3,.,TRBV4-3,TGCGCCAGCAGCCAAGATCTTGGGACGCAGTATTTT,CASSQDLGTQYF
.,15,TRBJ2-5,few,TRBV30,TGTGCCTGGAAGGGCAGGCAGCTGATCCAAGAGACCCAGTACTTC,CAWKGRQLIQETQYF
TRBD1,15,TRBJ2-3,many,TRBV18,TGTGCCAGCTCACCCCGGGACAGGGACTCAGATACGCAGTATTTT,CASSPRDRDSDTQYF
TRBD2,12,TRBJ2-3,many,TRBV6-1,TGTGCCAGCAGTCCTAGCGGAAATACGCAGTATTTT,CASSPSGNTQYF
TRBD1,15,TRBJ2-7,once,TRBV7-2,TGTGCCAGCAGCTCTCGGACAGGGGGTACGTACGAGCAGTACTTC,CASSSRTGGTYEQYF